This record looks at one T cell receptor beta chain sequence and its context. The antigen remains undetermined. These data are taken from a study of long-term antiretroviral therapy in people with HIV. Notes on the study in general: Among HIV repertoires, CDR3 length ranges were narrower than those of controls.

Run at survey level, the immunoSEQ assay was version v3.0. Sequenced by immunoSEQ multiplex PCR; TCRdb stores in-frame clones only, minus some. The sample yields roughly 31,000 clones, approximately 91% seen once. Source: unsorted PBMCs, taken 5 years before starting antiretroviral therapy. The sequence was obtained from a man aged 45 to 65 with HIV.

CDR3 sequence (DNA): TGTGCCAGCAGGGTAACAGTGTATAGTACTGAAGCTTTCTTT. Protein: CASRVTVYSTEAFF. The gene calls are TRBV6-1 and TRBJ1-1; D unresolved. The germline gives CDR1 MNHNS, CDR2 SASEGT. The CDR3 covers 14 residues. V was shortened by 6 bases and J by 5 bases, with 16 bases between the two germline ends.